Below are 30 T cell receptor beta chains sequenced from a single sample in a study of sequential checkpoint blockade in melanoma. Profiled with immunoSEQ multiplex PCR; TCRdb holds only in-frame clones, not every one. This table holds 8,000 to 10,000 clones, 24% found once. Regarding treatment: randomized to nivolumab then ipilimumab (arm A) or the reverse (arm B). The sequenced sample was tumor tissue (inferred from file names), obtained from a patient given nivolumab and ipilimumab in sequence. The receptors originated from a human donor with melanoma.

This clone was found a few times. V gene TRBV9 combines with J gene TRBJ2-3; no reliable D call. The CDR3 sequence is 12 residues long. Germline assignment: CDR1 SGDLS and CDR2 YYNGEE. The ends were cut back, 7 bases at V and 6 bases at J, with 12 bases in the middle. The CDR3: CASLLVRDTQYF. Written as DNA, the CDR3 is TGTGCCAGCCTCCTAGTTAGGGATACGCAGTATTTT. Combining the CDR3 with reference TRBV9 and TRBJ2-3 gives the whole variable domain DSGVTQTPKHLITATGQRVTLRCSPRSGDLSVYWYQQSLDQGLQFLIQYYNGEERAKGNILERFSAQQFPDLHSELNLSSLELGDSALYFCASLLVRDTQYFGPGTRLTVL.

This clone was recorded at least ten times. The rearrangement uses TRBV11-3 and TRBJ2-5, with 13 bases fitting TRBD2. With V trimmed by 3 bases and J by 4 bases, 11 bases remained unmatched. The CDR3 is 18 amino acids. Germline V gene data show CDR1 as SGHNT and CDR2 as YENEEA. CDR3 nucleotide sequence: TGTGCCAGCAGCTTGGAAGGACTAGCGGGAGTGATTAGAGAGACCCAGTACTTC. It translates to CASSLEGLAGVIRETQYF.

J is TRBJ1-1 and V is TRBV10-2; 8 positions agree with TRBD1. This CDR3 is 12 amino acids long. Germline CDR1 is WSHSY and CDR2 is SAAADI. Trimming removed 7 bases from V and 5 bases from J; junction bases left unmatched: 3. In nucleotides, the CDR3 is TGCGCCAGCAAAACAGGGGGTACTGAAGCTTTCTTT. Translating it yields CASKTGGTEAFF.

The rearrangement links TRBV29-1 to TRBJ2-6; unclear D gene. The germline gives CDR1 SQVTM, CDR2 ANQGSEA. With 0 bases removed from V and 0 bases from J, the gap between germline ends came to 18 bases. The CDR3 contains 19 residues. CDR3 nucleotide sequence: TGCAGCGTTGAAGATCTGACGGAGTCAATTGACTCTGGGGCCAACGTCCTGACTTTC. Residues: CSVEDLTESIDSGANVLTF.

This clone was observed a few times. For the CDR3, the DNA is TGTGCCAGCAGTCGACCAGGGTCGAGGGGGAAACTGAACACTGAAGCTTTCTTT. Its protein product is CASSRPGSRGKLNTEAFF. This sequence joins TRBV28 and TRBJ1-1, with D perhaps matching TRBD1 (6 bases). Trimming cost V 5 bases and J 0 bases, with 22 bases left between them. This CDR3 spans 18 amino acids. Germline loops: CDR1 MDHEN, CDR2 SYDVKM. Filled out from reference TRBV28 and TRBJ1-1, the complete variable domain reads DVKVTQSSRYLVKRTGEKVFLECVQDMDHENMFWYRQDPGLGLRLIYFSYDVKMKEKGDIPEGYSVSREKKERFSLILESASTNQTSMYLCASSRPGSRGKLNTEAFFGQGTRLTVV.

This chain uses TRBV18 with TRBJ2-5; no definite D call. The CDR3 consists of 13 residues. Germline V gene lookup returns CDR1 KGHSH and CDR2 LQKENI. V was cut by 1 base and J by 5 bases, with 8 bases left in between. The CDR3 coding sequence is TGTGCCAGCTCACCACGGGGATCGGAGACCCAGTACTTC. Its protein is CASSPRGSETQYF.

The rearrangement joins TRBV7-6 to TRBJ2-7, with 10 bases matching TRBD2. CDR1 is SGHVS and CDR2 is FNYEAQ in the germline V gene. V was pared by 5 bases and J by 1 base, with 5 bases of the junction left unmatched. The length of the CDR3 is 15 residues. The CDR3 is CASSISGGDSYEQYF. For the CDR3, the DNA is TGTGCCAGCAGCATCAGCGGGGGGGATTCCTACGAGCAGTACTTC.

This clone has at least ten counts. V is TRBV30 and J is TRBJ1-5; D not certain. The CDR3 sequence is 14 residues long. CDR1 is GTSNPN and CDR2 is SVGIG in the germline V gene (reference sequence). V lost 0 bases, J lost 1 base, and 7 bases lay in between. CDR3 sequence reads: CAWSVAASNQPQHF. DNA of the CDR3: TGTGCCTGGAGTGTAGCGGCAAGCAATCAGCCCCAGCATTTT.

This chain links TRBV30 with TRBJ1-5; D unresolved. This CDR3 region has 13 residues. From germline, CDR1 is GTSNPN and CDR2 SVGIG (reference sequence). The germline V and J ends were trimmed by 4 bases and 4 bases, with 11 bases remaining between them. The CDR3 DNA reads as TGTGCCTGGAATACGGGCATAAATCAGCCCCAGCATTTT. It codes for CAWNTGINQPQHF.

This clone was observed a few times. The rearrangement links TRBV6-8 to TRBJ2-2; no reliable D call. Per germline, CDR1 MNHGY and CDR2 SAAAGT. V lost 0 bases to trimming and J lost 6 bases, with 5 bases between them. The CDR3 totals 13 residues. DNA of the CDR3: TGTGCCAGCAGTTACTCGACACCCGGGGAGCTGTTTTTT. This codes for CASSYSTPGELFF.

There are a few counts of this clone. This rearrangement joins TRBV12-5 to TRBJ2-3, with 8 bases matching TRBD2. The germline V gene encodes CDR1 LGHNT and CDR2 FRNRAP. CDR3 length: 18 amino acids. V lost 0 bases, J lost 3 bases, and 11 bases stayed unmatched. Here the CDR3 DNA reads TGTGCTAGTGGTTTGGTACAAGACGGGAGGGCCGGAACAGATACGCAGTATTTT. It is translated as CASGLVQDGRAGTDTQYF.

The sample holds a few counts of this clone. This chain uses TRBV30 with TRBJ2-7; 9 bases align to TRBD2. The ends lost 7 bases at V and 0 bases at J; junction bases unmatched: 7. The CDR3 totals 14 residues. The germline gives CDR1 GTSNPN, CDR2 SVGIG (reference sequence). CDR3 protein: CALTSGLRSYEQYF. CDR3 in DNA: TGTGCCTTGACTAGCGGACTACGCTCCTACGAGCAGTACTTC.

This sequence joins TRBV5-1 and TRBJ2-7; D is unclear. CDR1 and CDR2 from the germline V gene are SGHRS and YFSETQ. V lost 7 bases to trimming and J lost 7 bases, with 27 bases between them. The CDR3 is 16 residues long. In DNA form, the CDR3 reads TGCGCCAGCGGTCGCTCAATCAGTGGGATAGTTACGGAGCAGTACTTC. As protein: CASGRSISGIVTEQYF.

The table lists this clone with a count of one. The J gene is TRBJ2-2, the V gene TRBV18; D perhaps matches TRBD2 (5 bases). The V gene lost 2 bases and the J gene lost 5 bases, with 9 bases spanning the gap. CDR1 and CDR2 from the germline V gene are KGHSH and LQKENI. This CDR3 contains 14 residues. CDR3 DNA sequence: TGTGCCAGCTCACCATCGGGGTCTACCGGGGAGCTGTTTTTT. Protein sequence: CASSPSGSTGELFF.

This clone was counted at least ten times. The J gene is TRBJ1-1, the V gene TRBV6-8; D is unclear. Trimming left V 7 bases short and J 11 bases short, with 20 bases between. The CDR3 consists of 13 residues. CDR1 and CDR2 (germline): MNHGY, SAAAGT. CDR3 bases: TGTGCCAGCATCAACGAGGAAAAACTTGCGGCTTTCTTT. Translating it yields CASINEEKLAAFF.

This chain connects TRBV14 to TRBJ2-1; D is unclear. CDR3 size: 14 residues. Trimming stripped 2 bases from V and 4 bases from J, with 9 bases between. Per germline, CDR1 SGHDN and CDR2 FVKESK. CDR3 nucleotides: TGTGCCAGCAGCCAAACGCAGGCTTACAATGAGCAGTTCTTC. This sequence encodes CASSQTQAYNEQFF.

This clone turned up a few times. V usage is TRBV19 and J usage is TRBJ1-2; D possibly corresponds to TRBD1 (6 bases). CDR1 LNHDA and CDR2 SQIVND come from the germline V gene (reference sequence). The CDR3 length is 15 residues. V lost 5 bases and J 1 base, leaving 14 bases between the germline ends. The CDR3 bases are TGTGCCAGTAGTCCCTGGGGGGGCTTTAACTATGGCTACACCTTC. Its translation: CASSPWGGFNYGYTF.

J is TRBJ1-1 and V is TRBV18; TRBD1 agrees at 11 bases. CDR1 is KGHSH, CDR2 LQKENI, per germline. Trimming took 2 bases from V and 4 from J; bases not matched to a gene: 3. The CDR3 has 15 amino acids. The CDR3 DNA is TGTGCCAGCTCACCAGGAGGGACAGGGGGCACTGAAGCTTTCTTT. It codes for CASSPGGTGGTEAFF.

This clone was recorded a few times. The chain recombines TRBV7-2 with TRBJ2-7; D gene uncertain. The V end was cut by 3 bases, the J end by 0 bases, with 12 bases between. CDR1 SGHTA and CDR2 FQGNSA come from the germline V gene. The CDR3 loop spans 15 amino acids. The CDR3 here is CASSLLAVSSYEQYF. The DNA for the CDR3 is TGTGCCAGCAGCTTGTTAGCTGTCAGCTCCTACGAGCAGTACTTC.

V gene TRBV23-1 combines with J gene TRBJ2-7; 7 nucleotides align to TRBD1. TRBV23-1 is known as an ORF, though its function is uncertain. This CDR3 comprises 18 residues. After removal of 4 bases from V and 0 bases from J, the junction contained 15 bases not matched to a gene. CDR3 protein: CASSLNPPRGQCSYEQYF. For the CDR3, the DNA is TGCGCCAGCAGTCTGAACCCACCAAGGGGACAGTGCTCCTACGAGCAGTACTTC.

This chain connects TRBV29-1 to TRBJ2-4, with TRBD2 as a possible D gene (5 bases). Germline CDR1 SQVTM, CDR2 ANQGSEA. The V end was cut by 5 bases, the J end by 0 bases, with 14 bases between. There are 15 residues in the CDR3. In DNA, the CDR3 is TGCAGCGTTAAAATCCGGGATCTAGCCAAAAACATTCAGTACTTC. Its protein product is CSVKIRDLAKNIQYF.

This clone came up a few times. This chain joins TRBV4-1 and TRBJ2-7; 7 bases map to TRBD1. The germline CDR1 and CDR2 sequences are MGHRA and YSYEKL. Losses at the gene ends were 2 bases for V and 1 base for J; bases not matched to a gene: 5. This CDR3 is built from 15 residues. CDR3: CASSQSEDRSYEQYF. The CDR3 bases are TGCGCCAGCAGCCAATCGGAGGACAGGTCCTACGAGCAGTACTTC.

The chain uses TRBV12-5 and TRBJ2-1; weak D call: TRBD1 (5 bases). The CDR3 is 15 residues long. Trimming left V 3 bases short and J 9 bases short, with 18 bases between. The V gene's germline CDR1 is LGHNT and CDR2 FRNRAP. The CDR3 reads CASGFSPQGRAEQFF. The DNA of the CDR3 is TGTGCTAGTGGTTTCTCCCCCCAGGGTCGGGCTGAGCAGTTCTTC.

The chain employs TRBV29-1 and TRBJ2-3; TRBD2 is a possible D gene (7 bases). CDR1 and CDR2 from the germline V gene are SQVTM and ANQGSEA. V was pared by 2 bases and J by 0 bases, with 15 bases between. CDR3 length equals 16 residues. The CDR3 spells CSVEFEGGSSTDTQYF. In DNA form, the CDR3 reads TGCAGCGTTGAATTCGAGGGGGGGAGTAGCACAGATACGCAGTATTTT.

This clone has only a few counts. The chain carries TRBV11-3 and TRBJ1-5; the D is unclear. V lost 1 base and J 4 bases, leaving 11 bases between the germline ends. The CDR3 covers 15 residues. Germline assignment: CDR1 SGHNT and CDR2 YENEEA. CDR3 residues: CASSLGRHPNQPQHF. The CDR3 nucleotides are TGTGCCAGCAGCTTAGGTAGACACCCAAATCAGCCCCAGCATTTT.

J is TRBJ2-1 and V is TRBV4-1; D is possibly TRBD2 (5 bases). The length of the CDR3 is 17 residues. V lost 3 bases, J lost 5 bases, and 20 bases lay in between. Germline assignment: CDR1 MGHRA and CDR2 YSYEKL. The CDR3 DNA follows: TGCGCCAGCAGCCATCTACCGCTCAGCGGTGGGGACAATGAGCAGTTCTTC. Amino acids: CASSHLPLSGGDNEQFF.

The V call is TRBV12-5, the J call TRBJ2-7; the D gene is possibly TRBD2 (5 bases). The length of the CDR3 is 12 residues. Per the germline V gene, CDR1 is LGHNT and CDR2 is FRNRAP. CDR3 nucleotides: TGTGCCAGCGGAATTCATGGAAACGAGCAGTACTTC. It yields the protein CASGIHGNEQYF.

To note about this clone: Compared with germline, one end of the junction differs, possibly owing to a read error. V is TRBV7-4 and J is TRBJ1-5; D possibly corresponds to TRBD1 (5 bases). Looked up from germline, CDR1 is SGHVT and CDR2 is SQSDAQ. CDR3 length equals 14 residues. This CDR3 is CASSPMRGNQPQHF. The CDR3 region has the DNA TGCGCCAGCAGCCCCATGAGGGGAAATCAGCCCCAGCATTTT. Full variable domain (remainder filled in from reference TRBV7-4 and TRBJ1-5): GAGVSQSPRYKVAKRGRDVALRCDSISGHVTLYWYRQTLGQGSEVLTYSQSDAQRDKSGRPSGRFSAERPERSVSTLKIQRTEQGDSAVYLCASSPMRGNQPQHFGDGTRLSIL.

This clone appeared a few times. The junction and the germline gene differ at one end; a read error may be behind it. The rearrangement links TRBV25-1 to TRBJ1-1, with no clear D. The CDR3 totals 16 residues. Germline V gene lookup returns CDR1 MGHDK and CDR2 SYGVNS. The CDR3, as DNA: TGTGCCAGCAGTGGGTGGTTTGACCTCATGAACACTGAAACTTTCTTT. This sequence encodes CASSGWFDLMNTETFF.

The rearrangement links TRBV5-1 to TRBJ2-5; tentative D call: TRBD2 (5 bases). Germline CDR1 is SGHRS and CDR2 is YFSETQ. This CDR3 is 16 amino acids long. Between the trimmed V and J ends, which lost 0 bases and 0 bases, there was a span of 12 bases. CDR3 loop: CASSLERGSNQETQYF. CDR3 in DNA: TGCGCCAGCAGCTTGGAACGAGGGTCTAACCAAGAGACCCAGTACTTC.